Below, 24 T cell receptor beta chains from the same sample are listed, as sequenced in a study of CD8 T cells in Susac syndrome. RNA, at roughly 0.45 to 1 ug, was reverse transcribed with random hexamers. One entry per CDR3 protein, called by TCRdb with MiXCR from the immunoSEQ multiplex PCR reads. The profile shows 85,000 to 120,000 distinct CDR3 sequences, roughly 94% of them singletons. Sequencing was carried out using CD8+ T cells from PBMCs. The receptors derive from a human donor with Susac syndrome.

CDR3 protein: CASSSSGLTDTQYF. The CDR3 region has the DNA TGTGCCAGCAGTTCGAGCGGGCTCACAGATACGCAGTATTTT. The J gene is TRBJ2-3, the V gene TRBV27; D might be TRBD2 (6 bases). The CDR3 is 14 amino acids. The V gene lost 4 bases and the J gene lost 2 bases, with 10 bases spanning the gap. Germline V gives CDR1 MNHEY, CDR2 SMNVEV (reference sequence).

The rearrangement joins TRBV19 to TRBJ2-7; tentative D call: TRBD1 (5 bases). This CDR3 has 14 residues. Trimming left V 5 bases short and J 5 bases short, with 16 bases between. The V gene's germline CDR1 is LNHDA and CDR2 SQIVND (reference sequence). The CDR3 nucleotides read TGTGCCAGTAGTCCCCCTCCCGGCAGGGACGAGCAGTACTTC. Translation: CASSPPPGRDEQYF.

V usage is TRBV6-6 and J usage is TRBJ2-1; 10 nucleotides match TRBD2. Germline loops: CDR1 MNHNY, CDR2 SVGAGI (reference sequence). This CDR3 is 15 amino acids long. V was clipped by 9 bases and J by 4 bases; unmatched bases: 9. The CDR3 bases are TGTGCCAGTAACAGAGCGGGGGGGGAGTACAATGAGCAGTTCTTC. It yields the protein CASNRAGGEYNEQFF.

The rearrangement links TRBV29-1 to TRBJ1-1; D possibly corresponds to TRBD1 (6 bases). Trimming left V 6 bases short and J 5 bases short, with 16 bases between. Germline V CDR1 and CDR2: SQVTM, ANQGSEA. The length of the CDR3 is 13 residues. The CDR3 sequence: CSVQEGGRTEAFF. CDR3 DNA: TGCAGCGTCCAGGAGGGGGGGAGGACTGAAGCTTTCTTT. Full variable domain (missing parts from reference TRBV29-1 and TRBJ1-1): SAVISQKPSRDICQRGTSLTIQCQVDSQVTMMFWYRQQPGQSLTLIATANQGSEATYESGFVIDKFPISRPNLTFSTLTVSNMSPEDSSIYLCSVQEGGRTEAFFGQGTRLTVV.

The V gene is TRBV13, the J gene TRBJ2-7, with a weak D call TRBD2 (6 bases). The CDR3 runs to 14 residues. Looked up from germline, CDR1 is PRHDT and CDR2 is FYEKMQ (reference sequence). Deletions cut 6 bases from V and 5 bases from J, with 17 bases between. In nucleotides, the CDR3 is TGTGCCAGCAGTCCCCGGGGAGGTATCAACGAGCAGTACTTC. Protein: CASSPRGGINEQYF.

V usage is TRBV20-1 and J usage is TRBJ2-7; 9 bases map to TRBD1. This CDR3 comprises 16 residues. V shed 4 bases and J 7 bases; nucleotides not matched to a gene: 17. The germline V gene encodes CDR1 DFQATT and CDR2 SNEGSKA (reference sequence). Here the CDR3 DNA reads TGCAGTGCTAAGGCCCGAGGACAGGGGTTACTAAGGGAGCAGTACTTC. Its translation is CSAKARGQGLLREQYF.

The chain uses TRBV27 and TRBJ1-2; 7 bases match TRBD1. CDR1 and CDR2 from the germline V gene are MNHEY and SMNVEV (reference sequence). This CDR3 is 16 amino acids long. V gave up 5 bases and J gave up 8 bases; unmatched junction bases: 17. The CDR3 protein is CASSPMTGLAMEGYTF. The CDR3 DNA is TGTGCCAGCAGTCCCATGACAGGGCTAGCTATGGAGGGCTACACCTTC.

This chain links TRBV20-1 with TRBJ2-7; TRBD2 agrees at 9 bases. CDR1 and CDR2 from the germline V gene are DFQATT and SNEGSKA (reference sequence). V was pared by 1 base and J by 6 bases, with 7 bases of the junction left unmatched. This CDR3 contains 14 residues. The CDR3 DNA sequence: TGCAGTGCTAGAGCCCGAAGCGGGGGGCGCGAGCAGTACTTC. Translated: CSARARSGGREQYF.

This clonotype has only one observation. This rearrangement joins TRBV20-1 to TRBJ2-1, with 12 bases lining up with TRBD2. Looked up from germline, CDR1 is DFQATT and CDR2 is SNEGSKA (reference sequence). This CDR3 region has 14 residues. The J segment lost 5 bases and the V segment lost 4 bases, leaving 3 bases of the junction unmatched. The CDR3 is CSAKGLAGHNEQFF. The CDR3 DNA reads as TGCAGTGCTAAGGGACTAGCGGGTCACAATGAGCAGTTCTTC.

The chain joins TRBV3-1 to TRBJ1-1, with D perhaps matching TRBD1 (6 bases). CDR3 length equals 16 residues. CDR1 is LGHDT and CDR2 is YNNKEL in the germline V gene (reference sequence). V was pared by 0 bases and J by 5 bases, with 16 bases between. The CDR3 region is CASSQDRQGKGTEAFF. The DNA for the CDR3 is TGTGCCAGCAGCCAAGATAGGCAGGGGAAGGGAACTGAAGCTTTCTTT.

V is TRBV7-8 and J is TRBJ2-1; TRBD1 matches at 11 bases. CDR1 SGHVS and CDR2 FQNEAQ come from the germline V gene. This CDR3 has 12 amino acids. CDR3: CASGQGAREQFF. The DNA of the CDR3 is TGTGCGTCCGGACAGGGGGCGCGTGAGCAGTTCTTC.

The chain combines TRBV29-1 with TRBJ2-3; D may be TRBD2 (6 bases). CDR1 is SQVTM and CDR2 is ANQGSEA in the germline V gene. The germline V and J ends were trimmed by 3 bases and 0 bases, with 7 bases remaining between them. The CDR3 sequence is 13 residues long. The CDR3 DNA follows: TGCAGCGTTGAGCGGGGTAGCACAGATACGCAGTATTTT. Residues: CSVERGSTDTQYF.

The CDR3, as DNA: TGTGCCAGCAGTTACTCGCATGGGGGCCAACTATCACCCCTCCACTTT. Its translation is CASSYSHGGQLSPLHF. The chain has TRBV6-5 and TRBJ1-6, with D possibly matching TRBD1 (6 bases). Germline V gene lookup returns CDR1 MNHEY and CDR2 SVGAGI. This CDR3 region has 16 residues. Trimming took off 0 bases at V and 10 bases at J, with 16 bases between the two ends.

This chain links TRBV5-1 with TRBJ2-3, with 7 bases lining up with TRBD2. Trimming removed 4 bases from V and 1 base from J; junction bases left unmatched: 9. Germline assignment: CDR1 SGHRS and CDR2 YFSETQ. The CDR3 consists of 16 residues. CDR3 sequence (DNA): TGCGCCAGCAGCAATCGACTAGCCAGTGGCACAGATACGCAGTATTTT. This encodes CASSNRLASGTDTQYF.

The V gene is TRBV12-3 or TRBV12-4, the J gene TRBJ1-2, with a possible D match to TRBD1 (5 bases). The CDR3 totals 12 residues. V gave up 10 bases and J gave up 8 bases, with 17 bases separating them. The CDR3 reads CATPDSRGGYTF. CDR3 bases: TGTGCCACCCCGGATTCGCGGGGCGGCTACACCTTC.

V gene TRBV7-7 combines with J gene TRBJ2-1; D is ambiguous. CDR3 length: 13 amino acids. Trimming removed 6 bases from V and 5 bases from J, with 11 bases in between. CDR1 and CDR2 (germline): SSHAT, FNYEAQ (reference sequence). CDR3 sequence: CASSYHSDNEQFF. For the CDR3, the DNA is TGTGCCAGCAGTTATCATTCGGACAATGAGCAGTTCTTC. Combining the CDR3 with reference TRBV7-7 and TRBJ2-1 gives the whole variable domain GAGVSQSPRYKVTKRGQDVTLRCDPISSHATLYWYQQALGQGPEFLTYFNYEAQPDKSGLPSDRFSAERPEGSISTLTIQRTEQRDSAMYRCASSYHSDNEQFFGPGTRLTVL.

The rearrangement joins TRBV4-1 to TRBJ1-1; 8 nucleotides agree with TRBD1. V was clipped by 2 bases and J by 0 bases; unmatched bases: 8. This CDR3 is 17 amino acids long. Looked up from germline, CDR1 is MGHRA and CDR2 is YSYEKL. The CDR3 sequence: CASSQRGTGAMNTEAFF. As DNA, the CDR3 is TGCGCCAGCAGCCAAAGGGGGACAGGTGCCATGAACACTGAAGCTTTCTTT.

The J gene is TRBJ2-2, the V gene TRBV14; TRBD1 aligns across 9 bases. The CDR3 spans 17 residues. The V and J ends lost 0 bases and 3 bases, in that order; junction bases with no gene match: 5. Germline V gene sequence: CDR1 SGHDN, CDR2 FVKESK. The CDR3 spells CASSQDLQGADTGELFF. For the CDR3, the DNA is TGTGCCAGCAGCCAAGACCTACAGGGGGCTGACACCGGGGAGCTGTTTTTT. Full variable domain (rest looked up from reference TRBV14 and TRBJ2-2): EAGVTQFPSHSVIEKGQTVTLRCDPISGHDNLYWYRRVMGKEIKFLLHFVKESKQDESGMPNNRFLAERTGGTYSTLKVQPAELEDSGVYFCASSQDLQGADTGELFFGEGSRLTVL.

This chain joins TRBV15 and TRBJ1-1; 8 bases map to TRBD1. This CDR3 comprises 15 residues. The ends lost 0 bases at V and 8 bases at J; junction bases unmatched: 8. Per the germline V gene, CDR1 is LNHNV and CDR2 is YYDKDF (reference sequence). Here the CDR3 DNA reads TGTGCCACCAGCAGAGATAGAATGACAGGGGACGAAGCTTTCTTT. It translates to CATSRDRMTGDEAFF.

The chain employs TRBV27 and TRBJ2-7; either TRBD1 or TRBD2 may fit D (6 bases each). V dropped 5 bases and J dropped 5 bases, with 19 bases sitting between them. The V gene's germline CDR1 is MNHEY and CDR2 SMNVEV (reference sequence). The CDR3 length is 15 residues. CDR3 nucleotides: TGTGCCAGCAGTCCGGGGGCAGGGAAATTCCACGAGCAGTACTTC. Amino acid sequence: CASSPGAGKFHEQYF.

This clonotype was observed a few times. The chain carries TRBV9 and TRBJ1-2, with D possibly being TRBD1 (6 bases). V was trimmed by 3 bases and J by 2 bases, leaving 8 bases between them. The CDR3 has 13 amino acids. The V gene's germline CDR1 is SGDLS and CDR2 YYNGEE. CDR3 in DNA: TGTGCCAGCAGCGGCGGACAGAACTATGGCTACACCTTC. This encodes CASSGGQNYGYTF.

In this sample, this clonotype turned up once. The gene calls are TRBV3-1 and TRBJ2-5; D gene uncertain. This CDR3 spans 15 amino acids. V was pared by 0 bases and J by 1 base, with 9 bases between. Germline V gives CDR1 LGHDT, CDR2 YNNKEL (reference sequence). CDR3 protein: CASSQDVRSQETQYF. The DNA for the CDR3 is TGTGCCAGCAGCCAAGATGTGCGTTCCCAAGAGACCCAGTACTTC.

The V call is TRBV7-9, the J call TRBJ2-7; no clear D. CDR1 is SEHNR, CDR2 FQNEAQ, per germline (reference sequence). Trimming took 4 bases from V and 6 from J, leaving 13 bases between them. The CDR3 totals 13 residues. CDR3 bases: TGTGCCAGCAGCTCGCCTTATGCCCGCGAGCAGTACTTC. Translated, it gives CASSSPYAREQYF.

The chain employs TRBV9 and TRBJ2-3; 9 positions match TRBD2. Germline values: CDR1 SGDLS, CDR2 YYNGEE. The CDR3 sequence is 16 residues long. Losses at the gene ends were 1 base for V and 1 base for J; bases not matched to a gene: 4. The DNA of the CDR3 is TGTGCCAGCAGCGTACGCGGGGGGGGCGGCACAGATACGCAGTATTTT. It yields the protein CASSVRGGGGTDTQYF.